One and the same sample provided the 5 T cell receptor beta chains below, sequenced in a study of cytomegalovirus exposure and HLA in healthy donors. The study ran its PCR with 60 Vbeta and 13 Jbeta primers. Only in-frame clones appear in the TCRdb table, and some are missing; sequencing was by immunoSEQ multiplex PCR. The sample shows around 150,000 clones, almost 80% of them seen only once. The sample taken for sequencing was PBMCs. These receptors all stem from a woman aged 50 to 60 in good health and CMV-seropositive.

In this sample, this clone turned up a few times. This chain uses TRBV6-5 with TRBJ1-4; TRBD1 matches at 9 bases. Germline V lookup: CDR1 MNHEY, CDR2 SVGAGI. V shed 4 bases and J 5 bases; nucleotides not matched to a gene: 2. There are 14 residues in the CDR3. The CDR3 sequence: CASSFGTGNEKLFF. CDR3 sequence (DNA): TGTGCCAGCAGTTTCGGGACAGGGAATGAAAAACTGTTTTTT.

V gene TRBV7-9 combines with J gene TRBJ1-1; D perhaps matches TRBD1 (5 bases). Germline V gene sequence: CDR1 SEHNR, CDR2 FQNEAQ (reference sequence). The length of the CDR3 is 16 residues. Trimming removed 5 bases at V and 5 bases at J, with 21 bases between. Written as DNA, the CDR3 is TGTGCCAGCAGCCCTTCTGGGGGGGGAGTGGTTACTGAAGCTTTCTTT. Translating it yields CASSPSGGGVVTEAFF.

The gene calls are TRBV6-1 and TRBJ2-3; 13 nucleotides align to TRBD2. Germline loops: CDR1 MNHNS, CDR2 SASEGT. V lost 4 bases, J lost 8 bases, and 3 bases stayed unmatched. The CDR3 spans 14 residues. The CDR3 bases are TGTGCCAGCAGTGCGGGACTAGCGGGGTTTACGCAGTATTTT. As protein: CASSAGLAGFTQYF.

The chain combines TRBV18 with TRBJ1-3, with D perhaps matching TRBD1 (6 bases). This CDR3 has 14 residues. Trimming pared 4 bases from V and 1 base from J, leaving 8 bases between. CDR1 is KGHSH and CDR2 is LQKENI in the germline V gene. The CDR3 protein is CASSRTDSGNTIYF. CDR3 coding DNA: TGTGCCAGCTCACGGACAGATTCTGGAAACACCATATATTTT.

This sequence joins TRBV6-4 and TRBJ1-1; D remains ambiguous. The CDR3 sequence is 14 residues long. CDR1 is MRHNA, CDR2 SNTAGT, per germline. V lost 6 bases and J 0 bases, leaving 11 bases between the germline ends. The DNA of the CDR3 is TGTGCCAGCAGAATTTACTTCATGAACACTGAAGCTTTCTTT. Translated, it gives CASRIYFMNTEAFF.